This T cell receptor beta chain came from a study of T cell changes during pregnancy in multiple sclerosis. This clone occurred once. Produced via immunoSEQ multiplex PCR; TCRdb's table is partial and in-frame only. The sample shows more than 95,000 clones, under 95% of them seen only once. Trimming stripped 9 bases from V and 5 bases from J, with 8 bases between. This CDR3 spans 10 amino acids. The germline V gene has CDR1 LNHDA and CDR2 SQIVND (reference sequence). The TCR comes from a female donor with multiple sclerosis, enrolled in a pregnancy study. Here the sequenced sample was peripheral blood, taken after pregnancy. This sequence joins TRBV19 and TRBJ2-7; D perhaps matches TRBD2 (5 bases). CDR3 in amino acids: CASGNHEQYF. CDR3 DNA: TGTGCCAGCGGGAACCACGAGCAGTACTTC. The full variable domain, with the rest looked up from reference TRBV19 and TRBJ2-7, is DGGITQSPKYLFRKEGQNVTLSCEQNLNHDAMYWYRQDPGQGLRLIYYSQIVNDFQKGDIAEGYSVSREKKESFPLTVTSAQKNPTAFYLCASGNHEQYFGPGTRLTVT.